Described below is a single T cell receptor (beta chain) sequence and its context. This clonotype was recorded at least ten times. Its cognate antigen has yet to be identified. Base qualities were left out, and no much larger clone turns up one base away. The germline V end is reduced by 5 bases and the J end by 4 bases; junction bases left unmatched: 7. There are 14 amino acids in the CDR3, from cysteine to phenylalanine inclusive. Only the CDR3 portion is preserved as DNA: 42 bases, with reading frame beginning at the first base. CDR1 and CDR2 are read off the germline V gene (reference sequence) as SEHNR and FQNEAQ. After antiretroviral therapy began, follow-up blood was collected from HIV-infected patients roughly three months, about 14 weeks, later. Whole blood was used without fractionating the cells, so the repertoire represented all peripheral T cells without sorting. For RNA extraction, roughly 2.6 ml of peripheral blood was drawn into Tempus tubes. Enrollment excluded patients who had febrile or AIDS-related illness, tumors, hepatitis B or C coinfection, immunomodulatory therapy, recent vaccination or treatment interruptions. Residual genomic DNA was removed with the TURBO-DNase kit and globin mRNA was depleted with GLOBINclear.

This record comes from a study of HIV-infected patients and healthy controls (dated by TCRdb to between 2012 and 2015). Background for the entire study: CD4 counts were modestly but significantly increased in about 85% of the 16 patients after three months of therapy, but they remained below normal ranges. The study asked whether deep sequencing of the TCR repertoire from small blood samples of HIV patients could detect immune perturbation and reconstitution. Patients lacked overall T-cell lymphocytopenia, and total CDR3 counts per chain did not differ significantly from controls. The CD4:CD8 ratio rose slightly, whereas CD8 counts showed no consistent shift during early therapy. An undetectable viral load was attained by 11 of 16 patients by the second bleed and by all patients after a further year of therapy.

Overall study results and their limits: Mean usage differed significantly between HIV-infected patients and controls for eight alpha and eight beta V genes. Donor HLA types were not determined in the study. Roughly threefold more distinct CDR3s and higher Shannon diversity were observed in healthy control repertoires than in untreated HIV+ repertoires. The study cohorts differed slightly in age and sex profile, but those differences did not account for the observed differences in diversity. Using whole blood restricted sequencing depth and prevented separating the dynamics of distinct T-cell subpopulations. During therapy, HIV-associated CDR3s significantly decreased in frequency, while CMV-associated CDR3s did not change significantly, though most became more frequent. Alpha-chain CDR3s from MAIT cells occurred at high frequency in healthy controls but were severely depleted in HIV+ repertoires. More CDR3s were shared between individuals among healthy controls than among HIV+ patients, as measured by Jaccard index and by the count of highly shared sequences. Processing included only sixteen HIV-infected individuals, and this was regarded by the authors as a major limit on how widely the findings apply. Size-matched repertoire data did not replicate the apparent post-therapy recovery of the Gini index in HIV-infected patients. Oligoclonality may be reflected in the significantly higher mean Gini indices of HIV-infected repertoires compared with controls. The pairing of alpha and beta chains was not determined in the samples. Only 2 to 4 months of therapy was reflected in the treated samples, a period arguably too short to observe immune reconstitution given low adult thymic output. Rare events from HIV-infected data received too much weight under size-matching, and comparisons were complicated by unequal numbers of distinct sequences between patients and controls.

400 to 650 ng RNA was reverse transcribed with SuperScript III using primers against the alpha and beta constant regions. Separate alpha and beta chain libraries were made by chain-specific third strand synthesis with multiplexing indices. The protocol used a single primer pair to amplify all rearrangements within a chain, which avoided primer bias, and attached molecular barcodes to each cDNA molecule. Purified cDNA was joined by T4 RNA Ligase 1 to a 5' RACE adapter carrying a random hexamer and the SP2 sequencing primer site. The authors primed second strand synthesis from the SP2 site with Phusion polymerase and used slow temperature ramps to favor optimal annealing. Joined together, two random hexamer sequences that had both been added before amplification formed the 12-nucleotide barcode of each molecule. P5 and P7 adapter elements plus a second index were added in a short first PCR, which was followed by a roughly 21-cycle amplification PCR with P5s and P7 primers. The libraries went through around 28 PCR cycles in total, were quantified on a Qubit, were sized on a Bioanalyzer, and were diluted to around 4.1 nM. Sequencing of the normalized libraries was performed on an Illumina MiSeq with 2 x 250 paired-end kits. Reverse transcription reactions underwent purification over MinElute columns, with elution into roughly 9.8 ul Tris-Cl. The adapter ligations were run for 23 hours at 16 degrees C, and AMPure XP beads at a 1:1 ratio were afterwards used to clean them. For the original study's pipeline: Demultiplexed FASTQ files were processed with a modified Decombinator that output V, J, insert and barcode information. Sequences that shared a barcode but differed from the dominant sequence were discarded as errors, and original cDNA molecules were estimated by counting barcodes clustered at Levenshtein distance 3. The R packages ineq, vegan, igraph and RCytoscape were used for downstream analyses, with IMGT nomenclature and CDR3 definitions applied. The authors computed V gene usage over distinct sequences and counted each TCR a single time to avoid skew from clonal expansion. Whenever two unique CDR3 amino acid sequences within a donor differed by a single Levenshtein edit, similarity networks linked them. The authors compiled published HIV-specific CDR3s (almost 95 alpha, some 700 beta) and CMV-specific CDR3s (approximately 13 alpha, a few hundred beta) and searched for them in the repertoires. It was shown by random subsampling to size-matched repertoires that the decreased diversity of patients was not caused by their lower sequence numbers. TCRdb applied fastp at Q25 and MiXCR to the public reads, then kept only in-frame beta chains. Each CDR3 protein appears once, grouped with its most common genes and DNA. The V and J calls were not made by the authors but by TCRdb's processing. The sample data list about 18,000 distinct CDR3 sequences, and 7.5% to 10% of these were observed just once. The top ten clonotypes cover less than 25% of the sample.

This specimen was blood, taken during antiretroviral therapy. This clonotype was obtained from an adult with HIV infection. Recombination linked TRBV7-9 to TRBJ1-1; 7 middle bases align to TRBD1. The DNA sequence is as follows: TGTGCCAGCAGCGTCAATACAGGGGTCACTGAAGCTTTCTTT. Its protein reads: CASSVNTGVTEAFF.